This TCR beta chain emerged from a study of pediatric ulcerative colitis. A note on this clone: Its antigen is as yet unknown.

Sequencing depth was up to 500,000 reads per sample. Here immunoSEQ multiplex PCR was the method, and the copy in TCRdb shows in-frame clones only, minus some. The table includes roughly 54,000 clones, 87% detected once. Points from the study as a whole: Clonal expansions reduced rectal repertoire diversity in acute severe colitis. Compared with controls, ulcerative colitis showed greater blood-rectum clone sharing. A couple of patients' blood samples yielded substantially fewer templates.

The sample comprised blood. This receptor was taken from a boy younger than 18 who was a control in a study of pediatric ulcerative colitis.

The CDR3, as DNA: TGTGCCATCAGCCCGGGCGAGGGGCTCGAAGCTTTCTTT. Its protein is CAISPGEGLEAFF. The rearrangement links TRBV10-3 to TRBJ1-1; D is possibly TRBD1 (5 bases). Per germline, CDR1 ENHRY and CDR2 SYGVKD. The CDR3 runs to 13 residues. Trimming left V 6 bases short and J 8 bases short, with 16 bases between.